What follows are 15 T cell receptor beta chains derived from one specimen sequenced in a study of blood T cells in healthy people across ages. A J-beta primer mix and a sample-barcoded 5' primer were used in a second PCR of about 7 to 12 cycles. TCRdb processed the 5' RACE reads anew with MiXCR; each CDR3 protein has one entry. The sample consists of about 800,000 distinct CDR3 sequences, approximately 25% of them appearing once. These data also formed part of another study, on T cells of mothers and their children.

Material: blood. The receptors originated from a boy younger than 18 in good health.

CDR3 sequence reads: CATSKSGGANTDTQYF. In nucleotides, the CDR3 is TGTGCCACCAGCAAGAGTGGGGGGGCGAACACAGATACGCAGTATTTT. The J gene is TRBJ2-3, the V gene TRBV15, with a possible D match to TRBD2 (7 bases). Deletions cut 4 bases from V and 2 bases from J, with 16 bases between. CDR3 size: 16 residues. CDR1 and CDR2 (germline): LNHNV, YYDKDF (reference sequence).

This chain links TRBV7-9 with TRBJ1-4, with D possibly being TRBD1 (5 bases). In germline, CDR1 is SEHNR, CDR2 FQNEAQ (reference sequence). The CDR3 has 15 residues. The V gene lost 1 base and the J gene lost 8 bases, with 14 bases spanning the gap. CDR3: CASSLGDRGREKLFF. The DNA for the CDR3 is TGTGCCAGCAGCTTAGGGGACCGGGGTAGGGAAAAACTGTTTTTT.

There are a few counts of this clonotype. The junction shows a germline mismatch at one end, possibly a read error. The chain couples TRBV28 to TRBJ2-7; D remains unclear. The CDR3 contains 11 residues. Germline V lookup: CDR1 MDHEN, CDR2 SYDVKM. The chain's CDR3 is CANSLGREQYF. The CDR3 DNA follows: TGTGCCAACAGTCTCGGGCGCGAGCAGTACTTC.

This clonotype came up many times. The chain joins TRBV28 to TRBJ1-1, with D maybe TRBD1 (6 bases). Germline CDR1 and CDR2: MDHEN and SYDVKM. Deletions cut 5 bases from V and 8 bases from J, with 9 bases between. The CDR3 loop spans 11 amino acids. The CDR3: CASSPGTEAFF. The CDR3 DNA sequence: TGTGCCAGCAGTCCCGGGACAGAAGCTTTCTTT.

The chain links TRBV15 to TRBJ2-5, with no clear D. The CDR3 contains 14 residues. V lost 3 bases to trimming and J lost 3 bases, with 11 bases between them. The V gene's germline CDR1 is LNHNV and CDR2 YYDKDF (reference sequence). CDR3 nucleotides: TGTGCCACCAGCAGGGACCCCAGCGAAGAGACCCAGTACTTC. Protein product: CATSRDPSEETQYF.

The chain recombines TRBV29-1 with TRBJ2-3, with TRBD2 matching 11 bases. This CDR3 contains 15 residues. V dropped 6 bases and J dropped 3; count of bases not matched to a gene: 8. CDR1 is SQVTM and CDR2 is ANQGSEA in the germline V gene. Here the CDR3 DNA reads TGCAGCGTGAGACCTAGCGGGAGGAGTACAGATACGCAGTATTTT. Protein: CSVRPSGRSTDTQYF.

This rearrangement joins TRBV7-9 to TRBJ2-1; TRBD2 is a possible D gene (5 bases). Trimming left V 8 bases short and J 2 bases short, with 19 bases between. The CDR3 contains 16 residues. Germline CDR1 SEHNR, CDR2 FQNEAQ (reference sequence). CDR3 residues: CASSPGFRYTYNEQFF. In nucleotides, the CDR3 is TGTGCCAGCTCCCCGGGGTTTAGGTACACCTACAATGAGCAGTTCTTC. The full variable domain, its missing parts supplied by reference TRBV7-9 and TRBJ2-1, is DTGVSQNPRHKITKRGQNVTFRCDPISEHNRLYWYRQTLGQGPEFLTYFQNEAQLEKSRLLSDRFSAERPKGSFSTLEIQRTEQGDSAMYLCASSPGFRYTYNEQFFGPGTRLTVL.

Only one count was recorded for this clonotype. The chain employs TRBV3-1 and TRBJ2-1; the match to TRBD2 covers 7 bases. Germline CDR1 and CDR2: LGHDT and YNNKEL (reference sequence). CDR3 length equals 15 residues. V lost 1 base and J lost 6; bases outside the gene matches: 6. The CDR3 nucleotides are TGTGCCAGCAGCCAAGGCGGGAGAGTAAGCAATGAGCAGTTCTTC. Translated, it gives CASSQGGRVSNEQFF.

The rearrangement uses TRBV12-3 or TRBV12-4 and TRBJ2-3, with 12 positions matching TRBD1. After removal of 6 bases from V and 3 bases from J, the junction contained 4 bases not matched to a gene. The CDR3 runs to 15 residues. The CDR3 protein is CASREGQGATDTQYF. The DNA for the CDR3 is TGTGCCAGCAGGGAGGGACAGGGGGCTACAGATACGCAGTATTTT.

This clonotype was seen a few times. The chain couples TRBV29-1 to TRBJ2-1; TRBD2 matches at 9 bases. The J call may be mistaken, given a closer DNA end match to TRBJ2-7. There are 15 residues in the CDR3. CDR1 SQVTM and CDR2 ANQGSEA come from the germline V gene. The CDR3 bases are TGCAGCGTTGCAGAGGCTAGCGGGAAAACCTACGAGCAGTACTTC. It codes for CSVAEASGKTYEQYF.

The CDR3 here is CASSARAGGPYEQYF. The CDR3 nucleotides read TGTGCCAGCAGTGCCCGAGCGGGAGGGCCCTACGAGCAGTACTTC. The V call is TRBV27, the J call TRBJ2-7; TRBD2 matches 10 bases. V dropped 5 bases and J dropped 2; count of bases not matched to a gene: 6. CDR1 is MNHEY, CDR2 SMNVEV, per germline (reference sequence). This CDR3 spans 15 amino acids.

This clonotype has just a few counts. This chain uses TRBV4-2 with TRBJ1-3, with TRBD1 as a possible D gene (6 bases). Germline V gene lookup returns CDR1 LGHNA and CDR2 YNFKEQ. The CDR3 runs 17 residues. The V gene lost 5 bases and the J gene lost 2 bases, with 19 bases spanning the gap. The CDR3 loop reads CASSWFSTGATGNTIYF. The DNA for the CDR3 is TGTGCCAGCAGCTGGTTCTCGACGGGGGCCACTGGAAACACCATATATTTT.

The chain employs TRBV15 and TRBJ1-5; D is perhaps TRBD1 (6 bases). From germline, CDR1 is LNHNV and CDR2 YYDKDF (reference sequence). The V gene lost 0 bases and the J gene lost 7 bases, with 13 bases spanning the gap. The CDR3 sequence is 15 residues long. The CDR3 loop reads CATSRETGFDQPQHF. The CDR3 nucleotides read TGTGCCACCAGCAGAGAAACAGGGTTTGACCAGCCCCAGCATTTT.

This sequence joins TRBV4-3 and TRBJ2-7; a weak D match, TRBD2 (6 bases). The CDR3 has 15 residues. Germline V gives CDR1 LGHNA, CDR2 YSLEER. Deletions cut 1 base from V and 0 bases from J, with 10 bases between. This CDR3 is CASSQVAGSSYEQYF. In nucleotides, the CDR3 is TGCGCCAGCAGCCAAGTCGCGGGAAGCTCCTACGAGCAGTACTTC.

V and J are TRBV20-1 and TRBJ2-5; D perhaps matches TRBD2 (7 bases). Germline V CDR1 and CDR2: DFQATT, SNEGSKA (reference sequence). V was clipped by 6 bases and J by 2 bases, with 16 bases between them. This CDR3 comprises 14 residues. In DNA form, the CDR3 reads TGCAGTGCCAATCGGGGGGCGGTGCAAGAGACCCAGTACTTC. Amino acids: CSANRGAVQETQYF.